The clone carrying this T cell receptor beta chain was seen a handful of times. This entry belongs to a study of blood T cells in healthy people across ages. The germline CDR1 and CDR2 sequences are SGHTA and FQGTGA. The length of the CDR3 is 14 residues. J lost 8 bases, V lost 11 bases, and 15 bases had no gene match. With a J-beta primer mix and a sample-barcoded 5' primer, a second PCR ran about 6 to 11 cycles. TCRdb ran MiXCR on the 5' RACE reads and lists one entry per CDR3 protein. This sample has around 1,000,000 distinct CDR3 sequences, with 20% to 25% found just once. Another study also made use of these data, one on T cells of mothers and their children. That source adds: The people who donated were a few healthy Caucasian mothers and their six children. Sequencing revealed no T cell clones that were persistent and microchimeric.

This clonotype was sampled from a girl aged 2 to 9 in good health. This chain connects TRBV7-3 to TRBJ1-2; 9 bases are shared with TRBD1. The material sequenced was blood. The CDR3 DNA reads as TGTGCCGGAACCTCCGGGACAGGGTTGTTCGGCTACACCTTC. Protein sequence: CAGTSGTGLFGYTF.